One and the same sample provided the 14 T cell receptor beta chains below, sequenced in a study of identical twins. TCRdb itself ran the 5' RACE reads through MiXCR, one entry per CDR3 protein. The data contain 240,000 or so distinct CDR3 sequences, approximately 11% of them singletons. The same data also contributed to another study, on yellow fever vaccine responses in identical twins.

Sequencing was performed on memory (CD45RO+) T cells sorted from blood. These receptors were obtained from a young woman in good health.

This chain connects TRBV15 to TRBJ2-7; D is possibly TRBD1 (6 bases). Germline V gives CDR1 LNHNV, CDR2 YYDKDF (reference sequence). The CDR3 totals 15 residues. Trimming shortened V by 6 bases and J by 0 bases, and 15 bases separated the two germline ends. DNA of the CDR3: TGTGCCACCAGGGTACAGGGCAAAAGCTCCTACGAGCAGTACTTC. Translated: CATRVQGKSSYEQYF.

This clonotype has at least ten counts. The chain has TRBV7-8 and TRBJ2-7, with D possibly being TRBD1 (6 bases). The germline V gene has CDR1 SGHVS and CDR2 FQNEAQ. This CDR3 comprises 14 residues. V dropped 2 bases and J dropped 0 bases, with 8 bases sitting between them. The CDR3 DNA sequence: TGTGCCAGCAGCTTATGGGACAACTCCTACGAGCAGTACTTC. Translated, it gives CASSLWDNSYEQYF.

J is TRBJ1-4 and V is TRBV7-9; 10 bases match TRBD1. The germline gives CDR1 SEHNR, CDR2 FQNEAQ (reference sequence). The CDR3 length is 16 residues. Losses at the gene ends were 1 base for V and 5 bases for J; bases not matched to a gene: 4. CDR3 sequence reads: CASSLEMGQGNEKLFF. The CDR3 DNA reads TGTGCCAGCAGCTTAGAAATGGGACAGGGGAATGAAAAACTGTTTTTT. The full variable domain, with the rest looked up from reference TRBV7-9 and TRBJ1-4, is DTGVSQNPRHKITKRGQNVTFRCDPISEHNRLYWYRQTLGQGPEFLTYFQNEAQLEKSRLLSDRFSAERPKGSFSTLEIQRTEQGDSAMYLCASSLEMGQGNEKLFFGSGTQLSVL.

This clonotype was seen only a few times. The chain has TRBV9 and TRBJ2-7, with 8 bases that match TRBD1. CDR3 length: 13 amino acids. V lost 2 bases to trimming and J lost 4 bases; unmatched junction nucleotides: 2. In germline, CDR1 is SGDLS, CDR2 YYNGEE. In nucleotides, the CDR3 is TGTGCCAGCAGCGTGACAGGGGAATACGAGCAGTACTTC. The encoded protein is CASSVTGEYEQYF.

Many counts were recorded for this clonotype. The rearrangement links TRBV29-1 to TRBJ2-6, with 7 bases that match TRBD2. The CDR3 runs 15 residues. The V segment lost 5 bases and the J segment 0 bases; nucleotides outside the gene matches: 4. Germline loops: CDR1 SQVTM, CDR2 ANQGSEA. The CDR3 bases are TGCAGCGTTCTCGGGGGGAGCTCTGGGGCCAACGTCCTGACTTTC. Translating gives CSVLGGSSGANVLTF. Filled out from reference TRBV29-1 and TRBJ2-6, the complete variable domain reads SAVISQKPSRDICQRGTSLTIQCQVDSQVTMMFWYRQQPGQSLTLIATANQGSEATYESGFVIDKFPISRPNLTFSTLTVSNMSPEDSSIYLCSVLGGSSGANVLTFGAGSRLTVL.

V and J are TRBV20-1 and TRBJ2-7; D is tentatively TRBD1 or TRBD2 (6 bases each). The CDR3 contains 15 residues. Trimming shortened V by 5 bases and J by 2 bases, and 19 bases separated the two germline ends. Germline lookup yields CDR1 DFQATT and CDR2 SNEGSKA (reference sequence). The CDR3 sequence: CSAHAGHLVTYEQYF. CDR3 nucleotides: TGCAGTGCTCACGCGGGACACCTCGTAACCTACGAGCAGTACTTC.

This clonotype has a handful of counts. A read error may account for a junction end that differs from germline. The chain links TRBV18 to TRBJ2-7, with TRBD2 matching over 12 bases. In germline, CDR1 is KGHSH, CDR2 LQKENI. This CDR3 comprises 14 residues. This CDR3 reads CASSPGTSGSTKDF. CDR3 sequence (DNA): TGTGCCAGCTCACCAGGGACTAGCGGGTCCACAAAGGACTTC.

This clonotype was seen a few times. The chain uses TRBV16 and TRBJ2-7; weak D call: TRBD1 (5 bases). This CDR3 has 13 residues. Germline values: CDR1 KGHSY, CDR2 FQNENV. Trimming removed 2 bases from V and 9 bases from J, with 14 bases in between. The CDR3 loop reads CASSQPDTSRQYF. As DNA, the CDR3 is TGTGCCAGCAGCCAACCGGACACAAGCCGGCAGTACTTC.

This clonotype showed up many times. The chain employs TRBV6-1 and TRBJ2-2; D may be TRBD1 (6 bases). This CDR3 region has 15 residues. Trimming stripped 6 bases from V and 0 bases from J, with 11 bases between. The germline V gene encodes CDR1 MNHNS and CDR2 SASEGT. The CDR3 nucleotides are TGTGCCAGCAGACAAACAGGGCCGAACACCGGGGAGCTGTTTTTT. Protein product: CASRQTGPNTGELFF.

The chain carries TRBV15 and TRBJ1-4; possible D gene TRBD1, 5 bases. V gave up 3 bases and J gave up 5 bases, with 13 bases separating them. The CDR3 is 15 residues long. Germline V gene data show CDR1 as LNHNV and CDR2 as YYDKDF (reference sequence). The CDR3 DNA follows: TGTGCCACCAGCAGGCCACCGAGACAGAATGAAAAACTGTTTTTT. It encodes CATSRPPRQNEKLFF.

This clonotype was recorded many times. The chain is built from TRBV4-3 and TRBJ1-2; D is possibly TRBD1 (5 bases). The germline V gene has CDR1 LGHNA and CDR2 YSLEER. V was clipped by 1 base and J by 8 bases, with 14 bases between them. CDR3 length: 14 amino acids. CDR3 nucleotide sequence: TGCGCCAGCAGCCAAGGCGTCGGAGGGGAAGGCTACACCTTC. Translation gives CASSQGVGGEGYTF.

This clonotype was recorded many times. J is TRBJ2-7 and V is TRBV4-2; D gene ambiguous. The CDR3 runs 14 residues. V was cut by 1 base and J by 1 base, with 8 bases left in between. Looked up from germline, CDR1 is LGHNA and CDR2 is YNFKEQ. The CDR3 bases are TGTGCCAGCAGCCAAGCTTCGGGTTCCTACGAGCAGTACTTC. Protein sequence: CASSQASGSYEQYF.

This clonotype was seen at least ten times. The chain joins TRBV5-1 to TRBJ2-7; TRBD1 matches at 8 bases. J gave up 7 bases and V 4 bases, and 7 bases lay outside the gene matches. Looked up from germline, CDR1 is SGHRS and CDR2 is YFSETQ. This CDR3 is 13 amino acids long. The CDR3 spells CASSRGTGEEQYF. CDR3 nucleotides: TGCGCCAGCAGCAGGGGGACAGGCGAGGAGCAGTACTTC.

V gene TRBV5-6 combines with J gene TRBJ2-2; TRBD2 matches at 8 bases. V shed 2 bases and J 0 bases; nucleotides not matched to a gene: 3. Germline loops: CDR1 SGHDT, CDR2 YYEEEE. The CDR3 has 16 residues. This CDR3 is CASSFLAGANTGELFF. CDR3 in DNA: TGTGCCAGCAGCTTCCTAGCGGGCGCGAACACCGGGGAGCTGTTTTTT.